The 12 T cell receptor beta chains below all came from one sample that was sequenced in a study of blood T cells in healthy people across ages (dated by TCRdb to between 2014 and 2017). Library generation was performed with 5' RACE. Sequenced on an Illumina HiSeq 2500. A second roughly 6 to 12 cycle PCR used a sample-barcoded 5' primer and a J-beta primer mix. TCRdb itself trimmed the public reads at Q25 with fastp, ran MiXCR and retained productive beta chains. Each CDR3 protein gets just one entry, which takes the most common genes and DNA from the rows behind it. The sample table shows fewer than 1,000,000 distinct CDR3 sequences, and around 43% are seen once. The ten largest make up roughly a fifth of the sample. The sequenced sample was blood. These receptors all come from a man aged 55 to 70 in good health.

The CDR3: CAWSNLGEQYF. DNA for the CDR3: TGTGCCTGGAGTAACTTGGGGGAGCAGTACTTC. The V gene is TRBV30, the J gene TRBJ2-7; D remains unclear. The CDR3 spans 11 residues. V was pared by 2 bases and J by 7 bases, with 9 bases between. Germline V gives CDR1 GTSNPN, CDR2 SVGIG (reference sequence).

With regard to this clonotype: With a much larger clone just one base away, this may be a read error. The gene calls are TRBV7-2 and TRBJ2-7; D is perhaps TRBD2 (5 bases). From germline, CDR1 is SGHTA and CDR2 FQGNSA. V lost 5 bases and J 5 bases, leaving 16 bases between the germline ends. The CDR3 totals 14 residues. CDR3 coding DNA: TGTGCCAGCAGCGTAGTTAAGGAGGCCCACGAGCAGTACTTC. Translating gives CASSVVKEAHEQYF.

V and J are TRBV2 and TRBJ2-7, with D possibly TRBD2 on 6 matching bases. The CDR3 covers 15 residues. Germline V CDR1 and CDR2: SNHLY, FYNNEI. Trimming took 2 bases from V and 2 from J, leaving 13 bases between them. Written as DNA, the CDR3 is TGTGCCAGCAGTGAATATGGGCGGGGACCCTACGAGCAGTACTTC. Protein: CASSEYGRGPYEQYF.

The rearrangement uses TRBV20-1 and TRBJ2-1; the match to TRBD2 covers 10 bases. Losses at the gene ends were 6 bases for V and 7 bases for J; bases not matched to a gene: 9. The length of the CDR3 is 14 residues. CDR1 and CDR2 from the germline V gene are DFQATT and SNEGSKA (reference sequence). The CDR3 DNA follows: TGCAGTGCCAAGTTGTCTAGCGGGGGTAATGAGCAGTTCTTC. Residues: CSAKLSSGGNEQFF.

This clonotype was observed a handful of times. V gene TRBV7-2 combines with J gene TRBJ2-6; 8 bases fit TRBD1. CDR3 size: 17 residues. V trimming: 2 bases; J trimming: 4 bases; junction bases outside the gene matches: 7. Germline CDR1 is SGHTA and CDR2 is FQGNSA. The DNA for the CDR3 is TGTGCCAGCAGCTTACAGGGGGCTCCGTTGGGGGCCAACGTCCTGACTTTC. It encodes CASSLQGAPLGANVLTF.

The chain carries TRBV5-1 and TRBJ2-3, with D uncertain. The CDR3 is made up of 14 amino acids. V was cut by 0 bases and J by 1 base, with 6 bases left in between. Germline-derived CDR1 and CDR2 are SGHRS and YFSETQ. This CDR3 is CASSLEFGTDTQYF. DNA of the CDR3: TGCGCCAGCAGCTTGGAATTTGGCACAGATACGCAGTATTTT.

DNA for the CDR3: TGTGCCAGCAGCGTAGGAACAGGGGACGGGAGGGAGACCCAGTACTTC. This encodes CASSVGTGDGRETQYF. V and J are TRBV9 and TRBJ2-5; D could derive from TRBD1 or TRBD2 (7 bases each). The CDR3 is made up of 16 amino acids. The V gene's germline CDR1 is SGDLS and CDR2 YYNGEE. Trimming took off 0 bases at V and 5 bases at J, with 17 bases between the two ends.

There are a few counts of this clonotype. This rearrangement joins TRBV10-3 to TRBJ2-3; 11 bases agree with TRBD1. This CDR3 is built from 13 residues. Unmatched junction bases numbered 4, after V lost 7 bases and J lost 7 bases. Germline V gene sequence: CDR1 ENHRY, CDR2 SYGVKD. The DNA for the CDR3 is TGTGCCATCACCGGACAGGGGGCAAATACGCAGTATTTT. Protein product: CAITGQGANTQYF.

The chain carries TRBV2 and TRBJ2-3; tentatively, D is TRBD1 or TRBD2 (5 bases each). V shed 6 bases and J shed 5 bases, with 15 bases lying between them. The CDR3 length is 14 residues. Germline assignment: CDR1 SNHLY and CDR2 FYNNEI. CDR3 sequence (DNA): TGTGCCAGCAGGGAGGCTAGGGGTGGAGATACGCAGTATTTT. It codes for CASREARGGDTQYF.

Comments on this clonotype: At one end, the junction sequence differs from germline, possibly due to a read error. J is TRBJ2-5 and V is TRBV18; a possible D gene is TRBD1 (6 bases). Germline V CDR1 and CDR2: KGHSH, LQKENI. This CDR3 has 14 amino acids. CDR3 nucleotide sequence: TGTGCCAGCCCACCACAGGGCGTTCAAGAGACCCAGTACTTC. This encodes CASPPQGVQETQYF.

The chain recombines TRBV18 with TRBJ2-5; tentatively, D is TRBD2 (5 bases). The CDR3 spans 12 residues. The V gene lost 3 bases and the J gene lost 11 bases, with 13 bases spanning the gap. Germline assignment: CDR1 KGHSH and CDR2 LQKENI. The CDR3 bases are TGTGCCAGCTCACCGATGATCGGGGAGCAGTACTTC. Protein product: CASSPMIGEQYF.

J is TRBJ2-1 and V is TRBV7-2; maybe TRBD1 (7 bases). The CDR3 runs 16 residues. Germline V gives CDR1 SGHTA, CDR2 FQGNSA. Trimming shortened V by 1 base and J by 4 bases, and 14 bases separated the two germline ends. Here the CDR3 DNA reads TGTGCCAGCAGCTTAGAACAGACAGGGAGGTACAATGAGCAGTTCTTC. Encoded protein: CASSLEQTGRYNEQFF.